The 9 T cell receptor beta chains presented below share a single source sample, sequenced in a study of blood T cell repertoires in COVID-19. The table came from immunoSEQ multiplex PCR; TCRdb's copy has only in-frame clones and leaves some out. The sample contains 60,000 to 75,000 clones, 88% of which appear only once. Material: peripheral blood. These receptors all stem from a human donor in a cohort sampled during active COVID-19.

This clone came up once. DNA of the CDR3: TGTGCCAGCAGTTTGGAAATTAGCGGGAGGAAACCAAACCAAGAGACCCAGTACTTC. Amino acid sequence: CASSLEISGRKPNQETQYF. This chain links TRBV28 with TRBJ2-5, with 10 nucleotides matching TRBD2. V was clipped by 3 bases and J by 0 bases; unmatched bases: 13. Germline V gene lookup returns CDR1 MDHEN and CDR2 SYDVKM. The CDR3 is 19 residues long.

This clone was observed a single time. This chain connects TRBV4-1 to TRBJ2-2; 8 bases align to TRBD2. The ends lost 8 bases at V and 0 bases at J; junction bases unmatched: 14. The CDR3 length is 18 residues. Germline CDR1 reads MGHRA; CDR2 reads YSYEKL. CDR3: CASGPVVGREANTGELFF. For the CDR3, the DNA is TGCGCCAGCGGTCCCGTGGTCGGGAGGGAGGCGAACACCGGGGAGCTGTTTTTT.

The CDR3 reads CASLGVLNEKLFF. As DNA, the CDR3 is TGTGCCAGCCTAGGGGTCCTGAATGAAAAACTGTTTTTT. V usage is TRBV18 and J usage is TRBJ1-4, with a possible D match to TRBD1 (5 bases). The CDR3 is 13 amino acids. Germline CDR1 is KGHSH and CDR2 is LQKENI. The ends were cut back, 8 bases at V and 5 bases at J, with 12 bases in the middle.

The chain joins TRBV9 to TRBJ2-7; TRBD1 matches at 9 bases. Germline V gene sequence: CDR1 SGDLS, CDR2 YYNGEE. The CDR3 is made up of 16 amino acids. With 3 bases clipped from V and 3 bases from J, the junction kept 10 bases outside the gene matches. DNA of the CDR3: TGTGCCAGCAGCGCCAGTCCGGGACAGGGATTCTACGAGCAGTACTTC. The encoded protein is CASSASPGQGFYEQYF.

The CDR3 here is CASRGQGDYGYTF. The DNA for the CDR3 is TGTGCCAGCAGGGGACAGGGAGACTATGGCTACACCTTC. The chain has TRBV2 and TRBJ1-2, with 9 positions matching TRBD1. The CDR3 has 13 amino acids. The J segment lost 3 bases and the V segment lost 6 bases, leaving 2 bases of the junction unmatched. Germline CDR1 is SNHLY and CDR2 is FYNNEI.

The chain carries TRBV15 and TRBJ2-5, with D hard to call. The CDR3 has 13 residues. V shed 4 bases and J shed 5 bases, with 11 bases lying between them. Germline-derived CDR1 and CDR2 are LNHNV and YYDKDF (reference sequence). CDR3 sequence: CATSTFTEETQYF. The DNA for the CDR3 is TGTGCCACCAGCACTTTCACCGAGGAGACCCAGTACTTC.

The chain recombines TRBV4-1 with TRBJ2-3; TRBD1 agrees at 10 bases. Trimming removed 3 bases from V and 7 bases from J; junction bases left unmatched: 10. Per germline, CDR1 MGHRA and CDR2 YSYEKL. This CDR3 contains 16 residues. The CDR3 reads CASSHIPGTGVNTQYF. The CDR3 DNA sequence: TGCGCCAGCAGCCATATACCCGGGACAGGGGTTAATACGCAGTATTTT.

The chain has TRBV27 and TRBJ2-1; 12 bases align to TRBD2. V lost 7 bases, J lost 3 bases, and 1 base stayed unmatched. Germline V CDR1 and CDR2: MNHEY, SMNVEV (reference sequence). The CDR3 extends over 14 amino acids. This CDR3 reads CASTLAGGYNEQFF. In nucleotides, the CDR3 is TGTGCCAGCACACTAGCGGGAGGCTACAATGAGCAGTTCTTC.

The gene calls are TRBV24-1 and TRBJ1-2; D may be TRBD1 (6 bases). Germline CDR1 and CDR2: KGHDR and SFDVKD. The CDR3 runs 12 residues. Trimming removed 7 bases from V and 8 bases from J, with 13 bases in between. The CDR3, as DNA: TGTGCCACCAGAGGGGGGGCTGGGGGCTACACCTTC. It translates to CATRGGAGGYTF.